The clone carrying this TCR beta chain was picked up a small number of times. This sample stems from a study of cytomegalovirus exposure and HLA in healthy donors. PCR was performed using 60 Vbeta and 13 Jbeta primers. TCRdb keeps only in-frame clones here, not all; method: immunoSEQ multiplex PCR. The repertoire consists of 200,000 to 250,000 clones, with more than 60% occurring once and the leading ten covering 1.7%. Germline values: CDR1 MDHEN, CDR2 SYDVKM. This CDR3 has 16 residues. V dropped 8 bases and J dropped 11 bases, with 30 bases sitting between them. The sequenced sample consisted of PBMCs. The genes are TRBV28 and TRBJ2-5; D is possibly TRBD2 (6 bases). This sequence originates from a man between 50 and 59 years old in good health and CMV-seronegative. The DNA for the CDR3 is TGTGCCAGCCTTCGGGCTGGGGCAGCGGCCGTTCGGGAGCAGTACTTC. Translating it yields CASLRAGAAAVREQYF.